A selection of T cell receptor beta chains follows, all from one sample in a study of OX40 agonist ivuxolimab in advanced cancers. The repertoire was sequenced with immunoSEQ multiplex PCR; TCRdb's copy has only in-frame clones and lacks some. The sample carries 55,000 to 65,000 clones, approximately 86% recorded once. Sequencing used CD4+ or CD8+ T cells sorted from blood, obtained in a trial of the OX40 agonist ivuxolimab. The source of these receptors is an adult with an advanced solid tumor such as melanoma, head and neck, liver or kidney cancer. The CDR3 runs from the conserved cysteine through the conserved F or W. The D gene is left open where the match is weak. Some rows mark clone size as missing; the rest say once, few, many or name a class of expanded clone.

clone_size: .; j_call: TRBJ2-7; v_call: TRBV19; d_call: .; cdr3_aa: CASNPGTYTYEQYF; cdr3_nt: TGTGCCAGTAACCCCGGGACGTATACCTACGAGCAGTACTTC
clone_size: .; j_call: TRBJ2-3; v_call: TRBV5-6; d_call: TRBD2; cdr3_aa: CASSLLAGSDTQYF; cdr3_nt: TGTGCCAGCAGTTTACTAGCGGGGTCAGATACGCAGTATTTT
clone_size: few; j_call: TRBJ2-3; v_call: TRBV5-1; d_call: TRBD2; cdr3_aa: CASSLDTSGVTDTQYF; cdr3_nt: TGCGCCAGCAGCTTGGATACTAGCGGAGTCACAGATACGCAGTATTTT
clone_size: .; j_call: TRBJ2-5; v_call: TRBV7-9; d_call: .; cdr3_aa: CASSPLGEETQYF; cdr3_nt: TGTGCCAGCAGCCCCCTCGGAGAAGAGACCCAGTACTTC
clone_size: few; j_call: TRBJ1-1; v_call: TRBV18; d_call: .; cdr3_aa: CASSTGGGSTEAFF; cdr3_nt: TGTGCCAGTTCAACCGGAGGGGGGAGCACTGAAGCTTTCTTT
clone_size: .; j_call: TRBJ2-5; v_call: TRBV5-1; d_call: .; cdr3_aa: CASSARPRGETQYF; cdr3_nt: TGCGCCAGCAGCGCGCGACCGCGGGGAGAGACCCAGTACTTC
clone_size: .; j_call: TRBJ2-7; v_call: TRBV18; d_call: TRBD1; cdr3_aa: CASSGRTRGRSSYEQYF; cdr3_nt: TGTGCCAGCTCAGGACGTACGAGGGGGCGGAGCTCCTACGAGCAGTACTTC
clone_size: few; j_call: TRBJ2-1; v_call: TRBV5-6; d_call: TRBD2; cdr3_aa: CASSITSGSSYNEQFF; cdr3_nt: TGTGCCAGCAGCATCACTAGCGGGAGCTCCTACAATGAGCAGTTCTTC
clone_size: .; j_call: TRBJ2-1; v_call: TRBV29-1; d_call: TRBD2; cdr3_aa: CSVRGTSDGEQFF; cdr3_nt: TGCAGCGTGAGGGGGACTAGCGATGGTGAGCAGTTCTTC
clone_size: .; j_call: TRBJ1-1; v_call: TRBV11-2; d_call: .; cdr3_aa: CASNDGGPELAFF; cdr3_nt: TGTGCCAGCAACGACGGTGGGCCTGAATTAGCTTTCTTT
clone_size: .; j_call: TRBJ2-5; v_call: TRBV19; d_call: .; cdr3_aa: CASSIGPLGTQYF; cdr3_nt: TGTGCCAGTAGTATAGGGCCTCTCGGGACCCAGTACTTC
clone_size: .; j_call: TRBJ2-4; v_call: TRBV28; d_call: .; cdr3_aa: CASPEEEGPGLAKNIQYF; cdr3_nt: TGTGCCAGCCCTGAGGAGGAAGGGCCCGGTTTAGCCAAAAACATTCAGTACTTC
clone_size: few; j_call: TRBJ1-4; v_call: TRBV7-8; d_call: TRBD1; cdr3_aa: CASSLDRVGEKLFF; cdr3_nt: TGTGCCAGCAGCCTTGACAGGGTAGGGGAAAAACTGTTTTTT
clone_size: .; j_call: TRBJ2-2; v_call: TRBV19; d_call: .; cdr3_aa: CASSIDGFTRNGELFF; cdr3_nt: TGTGCCAGTAGTATAGATGGGTTCACTAGAAACGGGGAGCTGTTTTTT
clone_size: .; j_call: TRBJ2-5; v_call: TRBV5-6; d_call: TRBD1; cdr3_aa: CASSFGTGVRGETQYF; cdr3_nt: TGTGCCAGCAGTTTCGGGACAGGGGTCCGCGGGGAGACCCAGTACTTC
clone_size: .; j_call: TRBJ1-3; v_call: TRBV7-2; d_call: .; cdr3_aa: CASSADFSGNTIYF; cdr3_nt: TGTGCCAGCAGCGCGGACTTCTCTGGAAACACCATATATTTT
clone_size: .; j_call: TRBJ2-3; v_call: TRBV7-2; d_call: .; cdr3_aa: CASSLAPGSPDTQYF; cdr3_nt: TGTGCCAGCAGCTTAGCCCCCGGGAGCCCAGATACGCAGTATTTT
clone_size: .; j_call: TRBJ1-6; v_call: TRBV28; d_call: .; cdr3_aa: CASTLQRDNSPLHF; cdr3_nt: TGTGCCAGCACCCTACAGAGAGATAATTCACCCCTCCACTTT
clone_size: .; j_call: TRBJ2-5; v_call: TRBV11-2; d_call: .; cdr3_aa: CASSLEAGEQETQYF; cdr3_nt: TGTGCCAGCAGCTTAGAAGCGGGCGAGCAAGAGACCCAGTACTTC
clone_size: .; j_call: TRBJ2-5; v_call: TRBV6-1; d_call: TRBD2; cdr3_aa: CASSEGGSRETQYF; cdr3_nt: TGTGCCAGCAGTGAAGGCGGGAGCAGGGAGACCCAGTACTTC
clone_size: .; j_call: TRBJ1-2; v_call: TRBV7-9; d_call: TRBD1; cdr3_aa: CAAGTGGGSYGYTF; cdr3_nt: TGTGCCGCTGGCACAGGGGGGGGATCCTATGGCTACACCTTC
clone_size: .; j_call: TRBJ2-7; v_call: TRBV28; d_call: .; cdr3_aa: CASSLGGSRAHEQYF; cdr3_nt: TGTGCCAGCAGTTTGGGGGGTTCTCGGGCGCACGAGCAGTACTTC
clone_size: .; j_call: TRBJ2-5; v_call: TRBV15; d_call: TRBD2; cdr3_aa: CTTSPTSGRAETQYF; cdr3_nt: TGTACCACCAGTCCTACTAGCGGGAGGGCCGAGACCCAGTACTTC
clone_size: .; j_call: TRBJ2-5; v_call: TRBV19; d_call: .; cdr3_aa: CASSIRRGEETQYF; cdr3_nt: TGTGCCAGTAGTATCCGCCGAGGGGAAGAGACCCAGTACTTC
clone_size: .; j_call: TRBJ1-3; v_call: TRBV28; d_call: .; cdr3_aa: CASSPGTVSSGNTIYF; cdr3_nt: TGTGCCAGCAGTCCAGGGACGGTGAGCTCTGGAAACACCATATATTTT
clone_size: .; j_call: TRBJ1-5; v_call: TRBV18; d_call: .; cdr3_aa: CASSPPGPSNQPQHF; cdr3_nt: TGTGCCAGCTCACCACCGGGCCCTAGCAATCAGCCCCAGCATTTT
clone_size: .; j_call: TRBJ2-2; v_call: TRBV2; d_call: .; cdr3_aa: CASSGGGTGELFF; cdr3_nt: TGTGCCAGCAGTGGAGGGGGGACCGGGGAGCTGTTTTTT
clone_size: once; j_call: TRBJ2-2; v_call: TRBV5-5; d_call: TRBD1; cdr3_aa: CASSFGQGETGELFF; cdr3_nt: TGTGCCAGCAGCTTCGGACAGGGAGAAACCGGGGAGCTGTTTTTT
clone_size: .; j_call: TRBJ1-4; v_call: TRBV6-5; d_call: .; cdr3_aa: CASRETVTNEKLFF; cdr3_nt: TGTGCCAGCAGGGAGACAGTGACCAATGAAAAACTGTTTTTT
clone_size: .; j_call: TRBJ2-3; v_call: TRBV10-3; d_call: TRBD2; cdr3_aa: CAGGSGVDTQYF; cdr3_nt: TGTGCCGGAGGGAGCGGGGTCGATACGCAGTATTTT
clone_size: .; j_call: TRBJ2-3; v_call: TRBV7-2; d_call: TRBD2; cdr3_aa: CASSLQSGGGTQYF; cdr3_nt: TGTGCCAGCAGCTTACAGAGCGGCGGGGGTACGCAGTATTTT
clone_size: .; j_call: TRBJ2-2; v_call: TRBV5-1; d_call: .; cdr3_aa: CASSFDANTGELFF; cdr3_nt: TGCGCCAGCAGCTTTGACGCGAACACCGGGGAGCTGTTTTTT
clone_size: .; j_call: TRBJ2-7; v_call: TRBV7-9; d_call: .; cdr3_aa: CASSLGDRNPYEQYF; cdr3_nt: TGTGCCAGCAGCTTAGGAGACAGGAATCCCTACGAGCAGTACTTC
clone_size: .; j_call: TRBJ1-5; v_call: TRBV18; d_call: .; cdr3_aa: CASSPSGGQPQHF; cdr3_nt: TGTGCCAGTTCACCATCGGGGGGTCAGCCCCAGCATTTT
clone_size: .; j_call: TRBJ2-3; v_call: TRBV6-1; d_call: .; cdr3_aa: CASKRADDTQYF; cdr3_nt: TGTGCCAGCAAGAGGGCCGACGATACGCAGTATTTT
clone_size: .; j_call: TRBJ2-1; v_call: TRBV4-1; d_call: .; cdr3_aa: CASSKAVGEQFF; cdr3_nt: TGCGCCAGCAGCAAAGCGGTCGGTGAGCAGTTCTTC
clone_size: .; j_call: TRBJ2-1; v_call: TRBV4-2; d_call: TRBD2; cdr3_aa: CASSQDNQRLAYDEQFF; cdr3_nt: TGTGCCAGCAGCCAAGATAACCAGAGACTAGCGTACGATGAGCAGTTCTTC
clone_size: .; j_call: TRBJ2-1; v_call: TRBV25-1; d_call: .; cdr3_aa: CASSGYNEQFF; cdr3_nt: TGTGCCAGCAGTGGGTACAATGAGCAGTTCTTC
clone_size: .; j_call: TRBJ2-1; v_call: TRBV5-4; d_call: .; cdr3_aa: CASSLASPEQFF; cdr3_nt: TGTGCCAGCAGCTTAGCGAGTCCTGAGCAGTTCTTC
clone_size: .; j_call: TRBJ2-3; v_call: TRBV27; d_call: TRBD2; cdr3_aa: CASSPRTSGTDTQYF; cdr3_nt: TGTGCCAGCAGTCCCCGGACTAGCGGCACAGATACGCAGTATTTT
clone_size: .; j_call: TRBJ2-2; v_call: TRBV7-2; d_call: .; cdr3_aa: CASSLAATGELFF; cdr3_nt: TGTGCCAGCAGCTTAGCGGCTACCGGGGAGCTGTTTTTT
clone_size: .; j_call: TRBJ2-1; v_call: TRBV4-2; d_call: .; cdr3_aa: CASSLSQDNEQFF; cdr3_nt: TGTGCCAGCAGCCTCAGCCAGGACAATGAGCAGTTCTTC
clone_size: .; j_call: TRBJ1-2; v_call: TRBV27; d_call: TRBD1; cdr3_aa: CASRPIWGGRGQRGYTF; cdr3_nt: TGTGCCAGCAGGCCAATCTGGGGGGGCAGGGGGCAGCGGGGCTACACCTTC
clone_size: once; j_call: TRBJ2-7; v_call: TRBV30; d_call: .; cdr3_aa: CAWSASSYEQYF; cdr3_nt: TGTGCCTGGAGTGCGAGCTCCTACGAGCAGTACTTC
clone_size: .; j_call: TRBJ2-3; v_call: TRBV7-8; d_call: .; cdr3_aa: CASSGGSPGTDTQYF; cdr3_nt: TGTGCCAGCAGCGGGGGGTCGCCGGGCACAGATACGCAGTATTTT
clone_size: .; j_call: TRBJ1-2; v_call: TRBV10-2; d_call: TRBD1; cdr3_aa: CASSESTETGGFGYTF; cdr3_nt: TGCGCCAGCAGTGAGTCGACGGAGACAGGGGGCTTCGGCTACACCTTC
clone_size: .; j_call: TRBJ1-3; v_call: TRBV27; d_call: .; cdr3_aa: CASSSAGGSGNTIYF; cdr3_nt: TGTGCCAGCAGTTCCGCGGGTGGCTCTGGAAACACCATATATTTT